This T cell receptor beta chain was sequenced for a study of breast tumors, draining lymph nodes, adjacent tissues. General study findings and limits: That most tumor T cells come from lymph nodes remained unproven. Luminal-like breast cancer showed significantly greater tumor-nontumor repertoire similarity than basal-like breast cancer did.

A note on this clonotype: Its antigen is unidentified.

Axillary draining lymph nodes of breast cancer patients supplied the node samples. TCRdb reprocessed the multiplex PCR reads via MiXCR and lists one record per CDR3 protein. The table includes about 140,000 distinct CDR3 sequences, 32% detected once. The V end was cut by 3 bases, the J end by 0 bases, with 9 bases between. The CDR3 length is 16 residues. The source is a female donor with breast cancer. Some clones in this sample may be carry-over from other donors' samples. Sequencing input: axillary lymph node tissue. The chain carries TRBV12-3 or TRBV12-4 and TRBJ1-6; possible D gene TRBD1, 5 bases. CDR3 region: CASSFRASSYNSPLHF. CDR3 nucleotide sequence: TGTGCCAGCAGTTTCAGGGCAAGCTCCTATAATTCACCCCTCCACTTT.